Below, 12 T cell receptor beta chains from the same sample are listed, as sequenced in a study of control samples from healthy donors and cancer patients. Some clones are missing from TCRdb's copy, which holds only in-frame ones; the method was immunoSEQ multiplex PCR. The table lists 130,000 or so clones, approximately 92% of them singletons. The specimen sequenced was blood. The source is a man between 18 and 35 years old in good health.

The chain combines TRBV9 with TRBJ1-2; possibly TRBD1 for D (5 bases). V lost 0 bases to trimming and J lost 7 bases, with 16 bases between them. Germline loops: CDR1 SGDLS, CDR2 YYNGEE. The CDR3 has 15 residues. The CDR3 spells CASSVAWQGVVGYTF. Here the CDR3 DNA reads TGTGCCAGCAGCGTAGCTTGGCAGGGAGTGGTTGGCTACACCTTC.

V gene TRBV19 combines with J gene TRBJ1-6; TRBD1 might be the D (5 bases). The germline CDR1 and CDR2 sequences are LNHDA and SQIVND (reference sequence). The CDR3 spans 14 residues. V gave up 7 bases and J gave up 10 bases, with 17 bases separating them. The CDR3 DNA reads TGTGCCAGTAACTCTGCGGGGGTTGCCTCACCCCTCCACTTT. This encodes CASNSAGVASPLHF.

The gene calls are TRBV6-1 and TRBJ2-7, with D maybe TRBD1 (5 bases). V shed 3 bases and J shed 1 base, with 13 bases lying between them. This CDR3 is 15 amino acids long. Germline V lookup: CDR1 MNHNS, CDR2 SASEGT. In DNA form, the CDR3 reads TGTGCCAGCAGTGAGTGGCAGTCAGGGTCCTACGAGCAGTACTTC. This sequence encodes CASSEWQSGSYEQYF.

This clone appeared a single time. Other nucleotide sequences in the sample specify the same CDR3. This chain links TRBV15 with TRBJ2-1, with 7 bases lining up with TRBD1. V lost 0 bases and J lost 0; bases outside the gene matches: 2. CDR1 LNHNV and CDR2 YYDKDF come from the germline V gene (reference sequence). The CDR3 is 16 residues long. The CDR3 is CATSRDRDSSYNEQFF. As DNA, the CDR3 is TGTGCCACCAGCAGAGATCGGGACAGCTCCTACAATGAGCAGTTCTTC. Together with reference TRBV15 and TRBJ2-1, the CDR3 gives the full variable domain: DAMVIQNPRYQVTQFGKPVTLSCSQTLNHNVMYWYQQKSSQAPKLLFHYYDKDFNNEADTPDNFQSRRPNTSFCFLDIRSPGLGDTAMYLCATSRDRDSSYNEQFFGPGTRLTVL.

The chain uses TRBV25-1 and TRBJ2-5; D not resolved. Trimming removed 5 bases at V and 2 bases at J, with 15 bases between. Germline V gene sequence: CDR1 MGHDK, CDR2 SYGVNS. The CDR3 runs to 15 residues. CDR3 sequence: CASSTPGAFQETQYF. The CDR3 DNA sequence: TGTGCCAGCAGTACCCCAGGAGCGTTTCAAGAGACCCAGTACTTC. Complete variable domain (other parts from reference TRBV25-1 and TRBJ2-5): EADIYQTPRYLVIGTGKKITLECSQTMGHDKMYWYQQDPGMELHLIHYSYGVNSTEKGDLSSESTVSRIRTEHFPLTLESARPSHTSQYLCASSTPGAFQETQYFGPGTRLLVL.

This chain connects TRBV10-3 to TRBJ2-5; D gene unclear. This CDR3 is 13 amino acids long. Germline CDR1 is ENHRY and CDR2 is SYGVKD. V shed 3 bases and J shed 1 base, with 6 bases lying between them. The CDR3 spells CAISDRAQETQYF. The CDR3 DNA is TGTGCCATCAGTGATCGGGCCCAAGAGACCCAGTACTTC.

The count of this clone is one. This rearrangement joins TRBV18 to TRBJ1-1, with D uncertain. From germline, CDR1 is KGHSH and CDR2 LQKENI. V lost 2 bases, J lost 5 bases, and 3 bases lay in between. This CDR3 is 11 amino acids long. CDR3 in DNA: TGTGCCAGCTCACCAGGGACTGAAGCTTTCTTT. Translation gives CASSPGTEAFF. The whole variable domain, filled in from reference TRBV18 and TRBJ1-1, reads NAGVMQNPRHLVRRRGQEARLRCSPMKGHSHVYWYRQLPEEGLKFMVYLQKENIIDESGMPKERFSAEFPKEGPSILRIQQVVRGDSAAYFCASSPGTEAFFGQGTRLTVV.

The J gene is TRBJ2-3, the V gene TRBV6-4; 12 positions match TRBD2. V lost 3 bases and J lost 5; bases outside the gene matches: 3. The V gene's germline CDR1 is MRHNA and CDR2 SNTAGT. The CDR3 totals 15 residues. DNA for the CDR3: TGTGCCAGCAGTGAACTAGCGGGGGGTGGAGATACGCAGTATTTT. This gives the protein CASSELAGGGDTQYF.

This clone was seen a single time. This chain uses TRBV7-9 with TRBJ2-7, with TRBD1 matching 10 bases. Germline CDR1 SEHNR, CDR2 FQNEAQ (reference sequence). With 1 base clipped from V and 4 bases from J, the junction kept 7 bases outside the gene matches. This CDR3 is 16 amino acids long. CDR3 sequence reads: CASSLESTGGAYEQYF. CDR3 sequence (DNA): TGTGCCAGCAGCTTAGAATCGACAGGGGGCGCGTACGAGCAGTACTTC.

The CDR3 sequence: CASGLVGGNEQFF. In DNA form, the CDR3 reads TGTGCTAGTGGTTTAGTCGGAGGCAATGAGCAGTTCTTC. The V and J genes are TRBV12-5 and TRBJ2-1, with a tentative D call TRBD2 (5 bases). The CDR3 loop spans 13 amino acids. The V end lost 3 bases, the J end lost 6 bases, and 9 bases lay between the germline ends. Germline CDR1 and CDR2: LGHNT and FRNRAP.

The chain combines TRBV15 with TRBJ2-7; 11 positions match TRBD2. V gave up 3 bases and J gave up 2 bases; unmatched junction bases: 6. Looked up from germline, CDR1 is LNHNV and CDR2 is YYDKDF (reference sequence). The CDR3 is 16 amino acids. The CDR3 DNA sequence: TGTGCCACCAGCAGTGAAGGACTAGCGGGCACCTACGAGCAGTACTTC. This translates into CATSSEGLAGTYEQYF.

The chain couples TRBV3-1 (or the pseudogene TRBV3-2) to TRBJ2-1; 9 positions match TRBD2. The length of the CDR3 is 16 residues. CDR1 is LGHDT and CDR2 is YNNKEL in the germline V gene (reference sequence). The J segment lost 8 bases and the V segment lost 1 base, leaving 9 bases of the junction unmatched. CDR3 nucleotide sequence: TGTGCCAGCAGCCAAGCGCCTAGCGGGGTTTTCGATGAGCAGTTCTTC. The encoded protein is CASSQAPSGVFDEQFF.